This passage covers 27 T cell receptor beta chains from one sample sequenced in a study of cytomegalovirus exposure and HLA in healthy donors. In the PCR, 60 Vbeta and 13 Jbeta primers were used. Here immunoSEQ multiplex PCR was the method, and the copy in TCRdb shows in-frame clones only, minus some. The table includes about 180,000 clones, around 77% detected once. The sequencing sample was made of PBMCs. These receptors all come from a man aged 55-75 years in good health and CMV-seronegative.

This clone was recorded once. Germline and junction disagree at one end, which may indicate a read error. The chain carries TRBV2 and TRBJ1-5; 9 nucleotides line up with TRBD1. The germline gives CDR1 SNHLY, CDR2 FYNNEI. This CDR3 contains 17 residues. The DNA for the CDR3 is TGTGCCAGCAGTGAAAACTCGGGGACAGGGACCAATCAGCCCCAGAATTTT. Its translation: CASSENSGTGTNQPQNF.

The chain recombines TRBV29-1 with TRBJ1-2, with 9 nucleotides matching TRBD1. From germline, CDR1 is SQVTM and CDR2 ANQGSEA. Germline trimming cut 6 bases from V and 7 bases from J; bases unmatched to any gene: 9. The CDR3 has 13 residues. CDR3 coding DNA: TGCAGCGTAGGAGGGACAGGGATTAGTGGCTACACCTTC. Translating it yields CSVGGTGISGYTF.

Only a few counts were recorded for this clone. This chain joins TRBV7-6 and TRBJ1-3, with D uncertain. CDR1 is SGHVS and CDR2 is FNYEAQ in the germline V gene. CDR3 length: 13 amino acids. Trimming pared 5 bases from V and 4 bases from J, leaving 9 bases between. CDR3 sequence: CASSRDQGNTIYF. The CDR3 region has the DNA TGTGCCAGCAGCCGTGATCAGGGAAACACCATATATTTT.

This clone was seen a handful of times. V is TRBV7-9 and J is TRBJ2-2, with D possibly matching TRBD2 (6 bases). CDR1 and CDR2 from the germline V gene are SEHNR and FQNEAQ (reference sequence). This CDR3 region has 14 residues. V was pared by 1 base and J by 7 bases, with 10 bases between. The CDR3 sequence is CASSLGGDRGELFF. CDR3 DNA sequence: TGTGCCAGCAGCTTAGGGGGGGACCGCGGGGAGCTGTTTTTT.

In its sample, this clone was seen once. The chain couples TRBV11-2 to TRBJ2-7, with unresolved D. In germline, CDR1 is SGHAT, CDR2 FQNNGV. The ends were cut back, 1 base at V and 3 bases at J, with 4 bases in the middle. The CDR3 consists of 12 residues. The CDR3 DNA is TGTGCCAGCAGCTTAGTCATCTACGAGCAGTACTTC. Its translation: CASSLVIYEQYF.

The V call is TRBV9, the J call TRBJ2-5; possibly TRBD2 for D (5 bases). CDR1 and CDR2 (germline): SGDLS, YYNGEE. The V and J ends lost 1 base and 2 bases respectively, with 12 bases between them. CDR3 length: 15 residues. This CDR3 reads CASSVLDSLQETQYF. CDR3 nucleotide sequence: TGTGCCAGCAGCGTACTGGACTCATTACAAGAGACCCAGTACTTC.

Turning to this clone: At one of its ends the junction is not consistent with the germline gene, which may arise from a read error. The chain combines TRBV7-8 with TRBJ1-2, with D perhaps matching TRBD1 (6 bases). In germline, CDR1 is SGHVS, CDR2 FQNEAQ. The CDR3 has 15 amino acids. In DNA form, the CDR3 reads TGTGCCAGCAGCTTAGGGGGAGTGGGGGCGTCGGGCTACCCCTTC. Translated, it gives CASSLGGVGASGYPF.

This rearrangement joins TRBV7-8 to TRBJ2-1; D perhaps matches TRBD2 (5 bases). The V gene lost 1 base and the J gene lost 6 bases, with 19 bases spanning the gap. Germline CDR1 reads SGHVS; CDR2 reads FQNEAQ. This CDR3 is 17 amino acids long. CDR3 sequence: CASSLVRVEGRFNEQFF. The DNA for the CDR3 is TGTGCCAGCAGCTTAGTGAGGGTGGAAGGCAGGTTCAATGAGCAGTTCTTC.

This rearrangement joins TRBV27 to TRBJ2-1; 11 bases map to TRBD1. CDR1 is MNHEY, CDR2 SMNVEV, per germline (reference sequence). The CDR3 is made up of 16 amino acids. After removal of 3 bases from V and 7 bases from J, the junction contained 8 bases not matched to a gene. For the CDR3, the DNA is TGTGCCAGCAGTTTGAGATTGGGACAGGGGGGTAATGAGCAGTTCTTC. As protein: CASSLRLGQGGNEQFF.

For the CDR3, the DNA is TGCAGCGTAGAGGGAGGGACAAGGGAAAAACTGTTTTTT. It encodes CSVEGGTREKLFF. The V call is TRBV29-1, the J call TRBJ1-4; perhaps TRBD1 as D (6 bases). The CDR3 is 13 amino acids. Germline-derived CDR1 and CDR2 are SQVTM and ANQGSEA. V shed 6 bases and J shed 8 bases, with 16 bases lying between them.

The rearrangement links TRBV5-6 to TRBJ2-7; 7 positions agree with TRBD2. CDR1 and CDR2 from the germline V gene are SGHDT and YYEEEE. With 4 bases clipped from V and 4 bases from J, the junction kept 14 bases outside the gene matches. The CDR3 is 16 residues long. The CDR3 is CASSRNGAGTMYEQYF. The CDR3 DNA sequence: TGTGCCAGCAGCCGAAACGGGGCAGGGACTATGTACGAGCAGTACTTC. The full variable domain, its missing parts supplied by reference TRBV5-6 and TRBJ2-7, is DAGVTQSPTHLIKTRGQQVTLRCSPKSGHDTVSWYQQALGQGPQFIFQYYEEEERQRGNFPDRFSGHQFPNYSSELNVNALLLGDSALYLCASSRNGAGTMYEQYFGPGTRLTVT.

The V call is TRBV6-6, the J call TRBJ1-6, with 7 bases aligning to TRBD1. The CDR3 sequence is 14 residues long. V lost 4 bases and J lost 6; bases outside the gene matches: 3. Germline lookup yields CDR1 MNHNY and CDR2 SVGAGI (reference sequence). As DNA, the CDR3 is TGTGCCAGCAGTTTGGGACAGAGTAATTCACCCCTCCACTTT. It codes for CASSLGQSNSPLHF.

This clone was seen more than once but under ten times. This chain uses TRBV10-3 with TRBJ1-4, with D perhaps TRBD1 (5 bases). The CDR3 extends over 14 amino acids. From germline, CDR1 is ENHRY and CDR2 SYGVKD. Trimming shortened V by 8 bases and J by 4 bases, and 14 bases separated the two germline ends. CDR3 protein: CAIGKGQLNEKLFF. Here the CDR3 DNA reads TGTGCCATCGGAAAGGGGCAGCTTAATGAAAAACTGTTTTTT.

The gene calls are TRBV2 and TRBJ1-1; weak D call: TRBD1 (5 bases). Germline V lookup: CDR1 SNHLY, CDR2 FYNNEI. The CDR3 consists of 15 residues. The ends were cut back, 2 bases at V and 1 base at J, with 11 bases in the middle. CDR3 in DNA: TGTGCCAGCAGTGAAACCCGAGGACAGAACACTGAAGCTTTCTTT. Encoded protein: CASSETRGQNTEAFF. The whole variable domain, filled in from reference TRBV2 and TRBJ1-1, reads EPEVTQTPSHQVTQMGQEVILRCVPISNHLYFYWYRQILGQKVEFLVSFYNNEISEKSEIFDDQFSVERPDGSNFTLKIRSTKLEDSAMYFCASSETRGQNTEAFFGQGTRLTVV.

The genes are TRBV7-8 and TRBJ2-7; 10 bases fit TRBD2. The V and J ends lost 2 bases and 4 bases, in that order; junction bases with no gene match: 8. The CDR3 runs 16 residues. Germline CDR1 reads SGHVS; CDR2 reads FQNEAQ. The CDR3 protein is CASSLISSGRGYEQYF. The CDR3 coding sequence is TGTGCCAGCAGCTTAATCTCTAGCGGGAGAGGTTACGAGCAGTACTTC.

This clone was found a few times. The chain joins TRBV28 to TRBJ1-1, with unresolved D. Trimming took off 4 bases at V and 4 bases at J, with 13 bases between the two ends. The V gene's germline CDR1 is MDHEN and CDR2 SYDVKM. The CDR3 loop spans 14 amino acids. CDR3 DNA: TGTGCCAGCAGTTCCCCGGGTCGGGGCACTGAAGCTTTCTTT. Its protein product is CASSSPGRGTEAFF.

This clone was found a few times. The gene calls are TRBV14 and TRBJ2-1; D not certain. Germline values: CDR1 SGHDN, CDR2 FVKESK. V was pared by 1 base and J by 2 bases, with 6 bases between. CDR3 length: 14 residues. CDR3 coding DNA: TGTGCCAGCAGCCAAGGGCTTCCCTACAATGAGCAGTTCTTC. Its translation is CASSQGLPYNEQFF.

The chain joins TRBV29-1 to TRBJ2-7; D is perhaps TRBD1 (6 bases). Trimming removed 4 bases at V and 1 base at J, with 14 bases between. Germline lookup yields CDR1 SQVTM and CDR2 ANQGSEA. CDR3 size: 14 residues. CDR3 nucleotides: TGCAGCGTTGTGAGAGACAGGTCATCCTACGAGCAGTACTTC. Residues: CSVVRDRSSYEQYF.

Note on this clone: Other nucleotide sequences in the sample specify the same CDR3. The chain couples TRBV5-1 to TRBJ2-3; the D is unclear. V dropped 4 bases and J dropped 0 bases, with 3 bases sitting between them. Germline assignment: CDR1 SGHRS and CDR2 YFSETQ. The CDR3 covers 12 residues. This chain's CDR3 is CASSLSTDTQYF. CDR3 DNA: TGCGCCAGCAGCCTTAGCACAGATACGCAGTATTTT.

This clone came up once. This chain connects TRBV7-9 to TRBJ2-7, with 7 bases aligning to TRBD1. The CDR3 covers 15 residues. The V segment lost 5 bases and the J segment 2 bases; nucleotides outside the gene matches: 9. Germline V gene lookup returns CDR1 SEHNR and CDR2 FQNEAQ (reference sequence). CDR3 nucleotide sequence: TGTGCCAGCAGCCAACCGGGACAGTACCCCTACGAGCAGTACTTC. Translating it yields CASSQPGQYPYEQYF.

As for this clone: At one end the junction does not follow the germline gene, possibly because of a read error. The J gene is TRBJ1-2, the V gene TRBV5-6; 10 nucleotides match TRBD1. The V gene's germline CDR1 is SGHDT and CDR2 YYEEEE. The CDR3 covers 15 residues. CDR3: CASSNMGQGLYGYPF. For the CDR3, the DNA is TGTGCCAGCAGCAACATGGGACAGGGGCTCTATGGCTACCCCTTC. Full variable domain (remainder filled in from reference TRBV5-6 and TRBJ1-2): DAGVTQSPTHLIKTRGQQVTLRCSPKSGHDTVSWYQQALGQGPQFIFQYYEEEERQRGNFPDRFSGHQFPNYSSELNVNALLLGDSALYLCASSNMGQGLYGYPFGSGTRLTVV.

This clone has only a few counts. The rearrangement joins TRBV27 to TRBJ2-5; 7 bases are a match to TRBD1. The V segment lost 5 bases and the J segment 5 bases; nucleotides outside the gene matches: 8. CDR1 MNHEY and CDR2 SMNVEV come from the germline V gene (reference sequence). The CDR3 spans 14 residues. The CDR3, as DNA: TGTGCCAGCAGTCCTTACAGGGGTAGCGAGACCCAGTACTTC. Its translation is CASSPYRGSETQYF.

This chain joins TRBV11-2 and TRBJ2-7; 8 bases are shared with TRBD1. CDR3 length: 15 residues. V dropped 4 bases and J dropped 2; count of bases not matched to a gene: 7. Germline V gene lookup returns CDR1 SGHAT and CDR2 FQNNGV. This CDR3 is CASSSTGAFPYEQYF. CDR3 DNA: TGTGCCAGCAGCTCGACAGGGGCCTTTCCCTACGAGCAGTACTTC.

The CDR3 loop is CASTSANTGELFF. The CDR3, as DNA: TGCGCCAGTACCAGCGCGAACACCGGGGAGCTGTTTTTT. The chain carries TRBV10-1 and TRBJ2-2, with D unclear. Between the trimmed V and J ends, which lost 9 bases and 0 bases, there was a span of 8 bases. The CDR3 has 13 residues. Germline loops: CDR1 WNHNN, CDR2 SYGVQD (reference sequence).

The CDR3 region is CASSQLGGAGQETQYF. The CDR3 DNA reads as TGTGCCAGCAGCCAATTAGGGGGCGCGGGCCAAGAGACCCAGTACTTC. J is TRBJ2-5 and V is TRBV7-2, with 7 positions matching TRBD1. Germline CDR1 reads SGHTA; CDR2 reads FQGNSA. CDR3 length equals 16 residues. V gave up 5 bases and J gave up 1 base; unmatched junction bases: 10.

This clone appeared once. This chain links TRBV5-1 with TRBJ2-3; weak D call: TRBD1 (6 bases). The V end was cut by 0 bases, the J end by 4 bases, with 15 bases between. This CDR3 contains 16 residues. Per the germline V gene, CDR1 is SGHRS and CDR2 is YFSETQ. The chain's CDR3 is CASSLGNFPGADTQYF. In DNA form, the CDR3 reads TGCGCCAGCAGCTTGGGAAATTTTCCAGGGGCAGATACGCAGTATTTT.

Of note for this clone: The same CDR3 can be traced to other DNA sequences in this sample. The V call is TRBV28, the J call TRBJ2-7; 8 positions match TRBD1. This CDR3 contains 14 residues. Germline values: CDR1 MDHEN, CDR2 SYDVKM. After removal of 4 bases from V and 2 bases from J, the junction contained 4 bases not matched to a gene. CDR3 sequence (DNA): TGTGCCAGCAGTTCGCCGGGACAGGCCTACGAGCAGTACTTC. Amino acids: CASSSPGQAYEQYF.